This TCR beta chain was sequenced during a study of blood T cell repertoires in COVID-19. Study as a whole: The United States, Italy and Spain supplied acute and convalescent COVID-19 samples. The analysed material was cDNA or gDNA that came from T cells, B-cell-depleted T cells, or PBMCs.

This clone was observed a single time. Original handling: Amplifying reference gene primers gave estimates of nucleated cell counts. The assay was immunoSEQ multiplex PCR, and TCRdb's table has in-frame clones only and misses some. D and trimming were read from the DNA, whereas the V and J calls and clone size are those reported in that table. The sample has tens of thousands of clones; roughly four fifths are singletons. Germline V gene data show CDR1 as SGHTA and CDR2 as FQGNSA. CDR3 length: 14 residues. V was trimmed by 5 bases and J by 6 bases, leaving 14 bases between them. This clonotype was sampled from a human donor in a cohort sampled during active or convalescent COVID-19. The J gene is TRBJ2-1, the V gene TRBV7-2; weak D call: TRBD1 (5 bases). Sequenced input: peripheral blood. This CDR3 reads CASSLRGLINEQFF. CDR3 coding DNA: TGTGCCAGCAGCCTAAGGGGATTGATCAATGAGCAGTTCTTC. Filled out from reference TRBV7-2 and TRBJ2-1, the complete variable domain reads GAGVSQSPSNKVTEKGKDVELRCDPISGHTALYWYRQSLGQGLEFLIYFQGNSAPDKSGLPSDRFSAERTGGSVSTLTIQRTQQEDSAVYLCASSLRGLINEQFFGPGTRLTVL.